One sample yielded the 24 T cell receptor beta chains listed below, sequenced in a study of blood T cell repertoires in COVID-19. The data were produced by immunoSEQ multiplex PCR, yet TCRdb's version contains in-frame clones alone and is incomplete. The data contain about 270,000 clones, roughly 84% of them singletons. Input material: peripheral blood. The receptors originated from a woman aged 18-35 years with acute or convalescent COVID-19.

CDR3 loop: CASSLPDRIGSPLHF. CDR3 nucleotide sequence: TGTGCCAGCAGTTTACCGGACAGGATCGGTTCACCCCTCCACTTT. The chain recombines TRBV28 with TRBJ1-6, with 7 bases lining up with TRBD1. This CDR3 is 15 amino acids long. Germline loops: CDR1 MDHEN, CDR2 SYDVKM. Losses at the gene ends were 2 bases for V and 9 bases for J; bases not matched to a gene: 7.

This clone has just a few counts. The V gene is TRBV28, the J gene TRBJ1-1; D is unclear. Germline-derived CDR1 and CDR2 are MDHEN and SYDVKM. V gave up 1 base and J gave up 8 bases, with 14 bases separating them. CDR3 length equals 14 residues. DNA for the CDR3: TGTGCCAGCAGTTTATCCCCCCGCGTAACCGAAGCTTTCTTT. This translates into CASSLSPRVTEAFF.

The J gene is TRBJ2-4, the V gene TRBV19, with D possibly TRBD2 on 5 matching bases. CDR1 is LNHDA and CDR2 is SQIVND in the germline V gene (reference sequence). V shed 3 bases and J shed 7 bases, with 10 bases lying between them. This CDR3 has 13 amino acids. This CDR3 reads CASSINSGNIQYF. In DNA form, the CDR3 reads TGTGCCAGTAGTATCAATTCGGGGAACATTCAGTACTTC.

This chain links TRBV6-2 or TRBV6-3 with TRBJ2-5; TRBD2 agrees at 14 bases. CDR1 is MNHEY and CDR2 is SVGEGT in the germline V gene. Trimming at V came to 5 bases and at J to 2 bases, leaving 7 bases not matched to a gene. The CDR3 is 17 residues long. The CDR3 sequence: CASSKGLAGVVQETQYF. CDR3 DNA sequence: TGTGCCAGCAGTAAGGGACTAGCGGGAGTTGTTCAAGAGACCCAGTACTTC.

J is TRBJ2-1 and V is TRBV27, with 7 nucleotides matching TRBD1. The germline V gene has CDR1 MNHEY and CDR2 SMNVEV (reference sequence). J gave up 4 bases and V 6 bases, and 9 bases lay outside the gene matches. The CDR3 is 15 residues long. In DNA, the CDR3 is TGTGCCAGCAGACCCGACAGGGTGCGGTACAATGAGCAGTTCTTC. Amino acids: CASRPDRVRYNEQFF.

This clone was counted once. The chain carries TRBV3-1 (or the pseudogene TRBV3-2) and TRBJ1-5; D is perhaps TRBD1 (6 bases). Germline V lookup: CDR1 LGHDT, CDR2 YNNKEL (reference sequence). The CDR3 is 14 residues long. V was cut by 4 bases and J by 5 bases, with 12 bases left in between. CDR3 DNA: TGTGCCAGCAGCCGTACAGGGAGGGATCAGCCCCAGCATTTT. It codes for CASSRTGRDQPQHF.

The chain recombines TRBV5-1 with TRBJ1-1; D is uncertain. The CDR3 is 15 amino acids. Germline V CDR1 and CDR2: SGHRS, YFSETQ. V dropped 1 base and J dropped 5 bases, with 15 bases sitting between them. CDR3 DNA: TGCGCCAGCAGCTTGACCGAGGGAGGGTGGACTGAAGCTTTCTTT. Translating it yields CASSLTEGGWTEAFF.

The rearrangement uses TRBV5-8 and TRBJ2-5, with 16 bases that match TRBD2. The CDR3 runs to 17 residues. V shed 4 bases, J shed 5 bases, and the junction held 8 bases outside the gene matches. Germline CDR1 and CDR2: SGHTS and YDEGEE. For the CDR3, the DNA is TGTGCCAGCAGCCCGGGACTAGCGGGAGGGCCGGGGGAGACCCAGTACTTC. Residues: CASSPGLAGGPGETQYF.

A word on this clone: Other DNA sequences in the same sample also yield this CDR3. The rearrangement uses TRBV7-8 and TRBJ2-1; TRBD1 matches at 8 bases. The germline CDR1 and CDR2 sequences are SGHVS and FQNEAQ. CDR3 size: 13 residues. J gave up 9 bases and V 1 base, and 2 bases lay outside the gene matches. The CDR3 here is CASSLGTGSEQFF. Written as DNA, the CDR3 is TGTGCCAGCAGCTTAGGGACAGGGTCTGAGCAGTTCTTC.

V and J are TRBV5-1 and TRBJ1-1; unclear D gene. CDR1 is SGHRS, CDR2 YFSETQ, per germline. The CDR3 has 12 residues. V lost 4 bases and J 11 bases, leaving 15 bases between the germline ends. DNA for the CDR3: TGCGCCAGCAGCCCAGGACTCGGGAGGGCTTTCTTT. Its protein product is CASSPGLGRAFF.

This clone was picked up one time. The chain is built from TRBV5-6 and TRBJ2-7; 8 positions match TRBD2. Germline V CDR1 and CDR2: SGHDT, YYEEEE. The V and J ends lost 0 bases and 5 bases, in that order; junction bases with no gene match: 7. CDR3 length: 15 amino acids. CDR3 loop: CASSLAGGPIDEQYF. CDR3 sequence (DNA): TGTGCCAGCAGCTTGGCGGGGGGGCCAATTGACGAGCAGTACTTC.

The rearrangement joins TRBV7-2 to TRBJ2-1; possibly TRBD2 for D (6 bases). CDR1 is SGHTA, CDR2 FQGNSA, per germline. With 5 bases removed from V and 9 bases from J, the gap between germline ends came to 26 bases. The CDR3 has 17 amino acids. CDR3 sequence reads: CASSINPLASKLGEQFF. The CDR3 nucleotides read TGTGCCAGCAGCATCAACCCGCTAGCGTCCAAACTAGGTGAGCAGTTCTTC.

In its sample, this clone was seen a few times. This rearrangement joins TRBV2 to TRBJ1-4; 7 nucleotides line up with TRBD1. Germline CDR1 SNHLY, CDR2 FYNNEI. The CDR3 loop spans 14 amino acids. V shed 8 bases, J shed 8 bases, and the junction held 11 bases outside the gene matches. CDR3 DNA sequence: TGTGCCAGCGTGAAAGGACAGGTTACGGAAAAACTGTTTTTT. Its translation: CASVKGQVTEKLFF.

The chain recombines TRBV5-1 with TRBJ2-7; 9 bases are shared with TRBD2. The CDR3 sequence is 19 residues long. V trimming: 0 bases; J trimming: 0 bases; junction bases outside the gene matches: 13. The germline CDR1 and CDR2 sequences are SGHRS and YFSETQ. CDR3 protein: CASSLVFSGSGFGSYEQYF. DNA of the CDR3: TGCGCCAGCAGCTTGGTGTTTAGCGGGAGTGGGTTCGGCTCCTACGAGCAGTACTTC. Supplemented by reference TRBV5-1 and TRBJ2-7, the full variable domain reads KAGVTQTPRYLIKTRGQQVTLSCSPISGHRSVSWYQQTPGQGLQFLFEYFSETQRNKGNFPGRFSGRQFSNSRSEMNVSTLELGDSALYLCASSLVFSGSGFGSYEQYFGPGTRLTVT.

The chain carries TRBV18 and TRBJ2-1, with TRBD2 matching over 7 bases. CDR1 and CDR2 (germline): KGHSH, LQKENI. V lost 3 bases and J lost 7; bases outside the gene matches: 12. The length of the CDR3 is 16 residues. In nucleotides, the CDR3 is TGTGCCAGCTCACCGGGTGCGGGAGTGGGACGAAATGAGCAGTTCTTC. Protein sequence: CASSPGAGVGRNEQFF.

This rearrangement joins TRBV7-9 to TRBJ1-1; D perhaps matches TRBD1 (5 bases). Germline values: CDR1 SEHNR, CDR2 FQNEAQ (reference sequence). V lost 5 bases and J lost 6, with 10 bases in between. CDR3 size: 12 residues. CDR3 region: CASSAPTAEAFF. The DNA of the CDR3 is TGTGCCAGCAGCGCGCCGACAGCTGAAGCTTTCTTT.

The rearrangement joins TRBV2 to TRBJ1-5, with 8 bases lining up with TRBD1. The CDR3 has 15 residues. CDR1 and CDR2 from the germline V gene are SNHLY and FYNNEI. J lost 6 bases, V lost 6 bases, and 10 bases had no gene match. CDR3 sequence: CASSAGTGEGQPQHF. The CDR3 region has the DNA TGTGCCAGCAGCGCCGGGACAGGAGAAGGTCAGCCCCAGCATTTT.

This clone was seen more than once but under ten times. This chain joins TRBV28 and TRBJ2-7, with TRBD1 as a possible D gene (5 bases). Between the trimmed V and J ends, which lost 6 bases and 2 bases, there was a span of 11 bases. Germline CDR1 reads MDHEN; CDR2 reads SYDVKM. The CDR3 loop spans 13 amino acids. The CDR3 region is CASSNGQAYEQYF. In DNA form, the CDR3 reads TGTGCCAGCAGCAACGGACAAGCCTACGAGCAGTACTTC.

This rearrangement joins TRBV6-5 to TRBJ2-7, with TRBD1 matching 10 bases. The ends lost 5 bases at V and 2 bases at J; junction bases unmatched: 6. This CDR3 has 15 amino acids. Looked up from germline, CDR1 is MNHEY and CDR2 is SVGAGI. The CDR3 DNA is TGTGCCAGCAGTAGCCCGGGACAGGGGACCTACGAGCAGTACTTC. It specifies CASSSPGQGTYEQYF.

CDR3 sequence: CASSPGQRGSPLHF. CDR3 in DNA: TGCGCCAGCAGCCCGGGACAGCGGGGGTCACCCCTCCACTTT. The V and J genes are TRBV5-1 and TRBJ1-6; TRBD1 matches 7 bases. The CDR3 sequence is 14 residues long. Losses at the gene ends were 4 bases for V and 10 bases for J; bases not matched to a gene: 8. Germline values: CDR1 SGHRS, CDR2 YFSETQ. The whole variable domain, filled in from reference TRBV5-1 and TRBJ1-6, reads KAGVTQTPRYLIKTRGQQVTLSCSPISGHRSVSWYQQTPGQGLQFLFEYFSETQRNKGNFPGRFSGRQFSNSRSEMNVSTLELGDSALYLCASSPGQRGSPLHFGNGTRLTVT.

The table lists this clone with a few counts. V is TRBV25-1 and J is TRBJ2-2; 11 bases fit TRBD2. Germline CDR1 MGHDK, CDR2 SYGVNS. With V trimmed by 2 bases and J by 4 bases, 6 bases remained unmatched. The CDR3 runs 17 residues. CDR3 in DNA: TGTGCCAGCAGTGAACATAGCGGGAGGGCCACCACCGGGGAGCTGTTTTTT. It encodes CASSEHSGRATTGELFF. Combining the CDR3 with reference TRBV25-1 and TRBJ2-2 gives the whole variable domain EADIYQTPRYLVIGTGKKITLECSQTMGHDKMYWYQQDPGMELHLIHYSYGVNSTEKGDLSSESTVSRIRTEHFPLTLESARPSHTSQYLCASSEHSGRATTGELFFGEGSRLTVL.

This clone was seen a handful of times. The chain has TRBV7-6 and TRBJ1-1; the match to TRBD1 covers 10 bases. This CDR3 has 17 amino acids. Losses at the gene ends were 5 bases for V and 0 bases for J; bases not matched to a gene: 9. Germline V CDR1 and CDR2: SGHVS, FNYEAQ. The CDR3: CASSRLGQGIMNTEAFF. The CDR3 nucleotides are TGTGCCAGCAGCCGACTGGGACAGGGGATTATGAACACTGAAGCTTTCTTT. Full variable domain (missing parts from reference TRBV7-6 and TRBJ1-1): GAGVSQSPRYKVTKRGQDVALRCDPISGHVSLYWYRQALGQGPEFLTYFNYEAQQDKSGLPNDRFSAERPEGSISTLTIQRTEQRDSAMYRCASSRLGQGIMNTEAFFGQGTRLTVV.

This clone showed up just a few times. This sequence joins TRBV19 and TRBJ1-1, with a tentative D call TRBD1 (6 bases). This CDR3 has 15 residues. Between the trimmed V and J ends, which lost 5 bases and 5 bases, there was a span of 18 bases. Germline CDR1 reads LNHDA; CDR2 reads SQIVND (reference sequence). The CDR3: CASSPRVGGGTEAFF. In nucleotides, the CDR3 is TGTGCCAGTAGTCCCCGGGTAGGGGGTGGGACTGAAGCTTTCTTT.

The rearrangement uses TRBV9 and TRBJ1-2; D remains unclear. The V and J ends lost 8 bases and 8 bases respectively, with 19 bases between them. The germline gives CDR1 SGDLS, CDR2 YYNGEE. This CDR3 region has 13 residues. The CDR3 DNA follows: TGTGCCAGTACCCCGGGAATCAAGGTAGGCTACACCTTC. Encoded protein: CASTPGIKVGYTF.